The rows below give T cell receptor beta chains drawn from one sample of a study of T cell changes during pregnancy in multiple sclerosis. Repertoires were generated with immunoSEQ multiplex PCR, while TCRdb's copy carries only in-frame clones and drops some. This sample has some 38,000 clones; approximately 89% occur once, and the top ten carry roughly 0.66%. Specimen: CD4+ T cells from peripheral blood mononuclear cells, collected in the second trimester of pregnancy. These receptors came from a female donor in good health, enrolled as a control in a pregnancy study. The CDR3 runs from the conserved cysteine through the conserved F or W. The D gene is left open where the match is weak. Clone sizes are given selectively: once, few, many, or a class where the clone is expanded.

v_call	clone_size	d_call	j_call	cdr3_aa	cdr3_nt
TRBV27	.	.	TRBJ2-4	CASSLLGAKAKNIQYF	TGTGCCAGCAGTTTACTAGGGGCGAAGGCCAAAAACATTCAGTACTTC
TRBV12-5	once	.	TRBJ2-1	CASGLVARGVLLESYNEQFF	TGTGCTAGTGGTTTGGTAGCCAGGGGGGTCCTTTTGGAATCCTACAATGAGCAGTTCTTC
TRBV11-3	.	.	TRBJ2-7	CASSLGDSGHYEQYF	TGTGCCAGCAGCTTAGGTGACAGTGGGCACTACGAGCAGTACTTC
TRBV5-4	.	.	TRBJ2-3	CASSPEGGTDTQYF	TGTGCCAGCAGCCCCGAGGGGGGCACAGATACGCAGTATTTT
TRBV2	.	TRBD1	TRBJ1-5	CASRGPGTGNQPQHF	TGTGCCAGCAGGGGCCCCGGGACAGGGAATCAGCCCCAGCATTTT
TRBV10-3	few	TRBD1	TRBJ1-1	CAISRGTGAEAFF	TGTGCCATCAGCCGAGGGACAGGAGCTGAAGCTTTCTTT
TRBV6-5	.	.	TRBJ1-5	CASSLDKYSNQPQHF	TGTGCCAGCAGCCTGGACAAATATAGCAATCAGCCCCAGCATTTT
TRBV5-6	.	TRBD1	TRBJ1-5	CASSPRQGINQPQHF	TGTGCCAGCAGCCCTCGACAGGGGATCAATCAGCCCCAGCATTTT
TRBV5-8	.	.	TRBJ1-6	CASSLREGPNSPLHF	TGTGCCAGCAGCTTGAGGGAGGGACCGAATTCACCCCTCCACTTT
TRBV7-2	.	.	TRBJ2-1	CASSLAGLAHNEQFF	TGTGCCAGCAGCTTAGCCGGGCTAGCCCACAATGAGCAGTTCTTC
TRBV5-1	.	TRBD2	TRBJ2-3	CASSLAGAGGPSDTQYF	TGCGCCAGCAGCTTGGCGGGGGCGGGGGGGCCCTCAGATACGCAGTATTTT
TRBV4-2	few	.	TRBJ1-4	CASSQDHVRGPTNEKLFF	TGTGCCAGCAGCCAAGATCACGTCAGGGGCCCAACTAATGAAAAACTGTTTTTT
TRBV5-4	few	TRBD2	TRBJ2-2	CASSLMSQRGTGELFF	TGTGCCAGCAGCTTGATGTCCCAGCGGGGGACCGGGGAGCTGTTTTTT
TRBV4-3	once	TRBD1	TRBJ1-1	CASSPRQGTPNTEAFF	TGCGCCAGCAGCCCCCGACAGGGGACCCCGAACACTGAAGCTTTCTTT
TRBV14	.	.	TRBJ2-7	CASSQAYEQYF	TGTGCCAGCAGCCAAGCATACGAGCAGTACTTC
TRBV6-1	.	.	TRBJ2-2	CASSGSARRLGELFF	TGTGCCAGCAGTGGGTCGGCCCGCAGGTTGGGGGAGCTGTTTTTT
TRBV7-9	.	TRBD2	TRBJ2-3	CASSSRGEDQRDTQYF	TGTGCCAGCAGCTCGCGGGGGGAGGACCAGAGAGATACGCAGTATTTT
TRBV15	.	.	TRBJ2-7	CATSRGYEDEQYF	TGTGCCACCAGCAGAGGATATGAGGACGAGCAGTACTTC